This TCR beta chain was recovered during a study of HIV-infected patients and healthy controls. The CDR3 spans 18 residues. Losses at the gene ends were 5 bases for V and 5 bases for J; bases not matched to a gene: 9. Germline-derived CDR1 and CDR2 are SGHTA and FQGNSA. Alpha and beta constant-region primers primed reverse transcription of around 500 ng RNA. Alpha and beta chain libraries were made separately by chain-specific third strand synthesis with multiplexing indices. TCRdb passed the 5' RACE reads through MiXCR, listing each CDR3 protein once. Of some 9,600 distinct CDR3 sequences listed, nearly 6% are singletons. This clonotype was counted ten times or more. Follow-up blood was drawn about 14 weeks, roughly three months, after antiretroviral therapy began. Whole blood was used without fractionation, so all unsorted peripheral T cells were included.

V and J are TRBV7-2 and TRBJ2-4; 16 bases map to TRBD2. The sequence derives from an adult with HIV infection. The donor label of this sample is uncertain. This material consisted of blood, taken during antiretroviral therapy. CDR3 protein: CASSIAGLAGGEENIQYF. In nucleotides, the CDR3 is TGTGCCAGCAGCATCGCGGGACTAGCGGGGGGGGAGGAAAACATTCAGTACTTC.